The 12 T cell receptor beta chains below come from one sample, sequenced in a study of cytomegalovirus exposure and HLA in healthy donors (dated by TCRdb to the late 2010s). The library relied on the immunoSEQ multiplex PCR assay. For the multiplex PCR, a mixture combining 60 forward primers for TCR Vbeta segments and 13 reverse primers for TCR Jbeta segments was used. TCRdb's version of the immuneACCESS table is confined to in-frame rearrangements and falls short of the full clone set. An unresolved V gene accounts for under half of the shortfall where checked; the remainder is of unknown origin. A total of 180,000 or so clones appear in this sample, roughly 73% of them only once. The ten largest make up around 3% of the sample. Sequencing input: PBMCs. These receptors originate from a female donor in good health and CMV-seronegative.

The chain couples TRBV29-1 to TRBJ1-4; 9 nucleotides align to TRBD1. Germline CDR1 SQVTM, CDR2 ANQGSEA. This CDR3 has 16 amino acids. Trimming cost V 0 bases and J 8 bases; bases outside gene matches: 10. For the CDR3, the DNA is TGCAGCGTTGAAGATCTCGGACAGGGGAGAGGGGAAAAACTGTTTTTT. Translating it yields CSVEDLGQGRGEKLFF.

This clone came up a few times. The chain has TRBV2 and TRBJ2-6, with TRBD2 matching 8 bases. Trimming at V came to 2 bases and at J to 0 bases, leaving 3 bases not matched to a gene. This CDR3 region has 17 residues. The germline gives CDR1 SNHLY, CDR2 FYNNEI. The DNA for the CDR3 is TGTGCCAGCAGTGAATTTGGGACTAGCTCTGGGGCCAACGTCCTGACTTTC. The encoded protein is CASSEFGTSSGANVLTF.

The CDR3 spells CASSPGGPLSGNTIYF. Here the CDR3 DNA reads TGTGCCAGCTCACCAGGGGGCCCCCTCTCTGGAAACACCATATATTTT. The V and J genes are TRBV18 and TRBJ1-3, with TRBD1 as a possible D gene (6 bases). The CDR3 is 16 amino acids. CDR1 and CDR2 from the germline V gene are KGHSH and LQKENI. V gave up 2 bases and J gave up 0 bases, with 11 bases separating them.

CDR3 DNA sequence: TGTGCCAGCAGCTTAGCGGGTCTGTTGACAGACTCTGGAAACACCATATATTTT. This codes for CASSLAGLLTDSGNTIYF. This chain links TRBV7-9 with TRBJ1-3; perhaps TRBD1 as D (5 bases). Trimming cost V 0 bases and J 0 bases, with 15 bases left between them. This CDR3 is built from 18 residues. Germline CDR1 and CDR2: SEHNR and FQNEAQ (reference sequence).

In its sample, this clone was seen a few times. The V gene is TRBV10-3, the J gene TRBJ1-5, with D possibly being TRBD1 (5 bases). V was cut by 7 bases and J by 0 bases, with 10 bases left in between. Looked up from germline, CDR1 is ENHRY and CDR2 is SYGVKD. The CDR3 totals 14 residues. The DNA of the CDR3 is TGTGCCATCAACACAGGAGATAGCAATCAGCCCCAGCATTTT. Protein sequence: CAINTGDSNQPQHF.

CDR3 sequence: CATSRDQGTQYF. CDR3 DNA: TGTGCCACCAGCAGAGATCAGGGGACCCAGTACTTC. The chain joins TRBV15 to TRBJ2-5; maybe TRBD1 (5 bases). Germline loops: CDR1 LNHNV, CDR2 YYDKDF (reference sequence). V dropped 0 bases and J dropped 7 bases, with 6 bases sitting between them. This CDR3 is built from 12 residues. Full variable domain (rest looked up from reference TRBV15 and TRBJ2-5): DAMVIQNPRYQVTQFGKPVTLSCSQTLNHNVMYWYQQKSSQAPKLLFHYYDKDFNNEADTPDNFQSRRPNTSFCFLDIRSPGLGDTAMYLCATSRDQGTQYFGPGTRLLVL.

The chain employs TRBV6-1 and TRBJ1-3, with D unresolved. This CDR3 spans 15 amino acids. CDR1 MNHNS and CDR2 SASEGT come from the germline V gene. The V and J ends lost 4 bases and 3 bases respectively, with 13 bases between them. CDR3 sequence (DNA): TGTGCCAGCAGTGCAGAGGTGGGGAGTGGAAACACCATATATTTT. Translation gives CASSAEVGSGNTIYF.

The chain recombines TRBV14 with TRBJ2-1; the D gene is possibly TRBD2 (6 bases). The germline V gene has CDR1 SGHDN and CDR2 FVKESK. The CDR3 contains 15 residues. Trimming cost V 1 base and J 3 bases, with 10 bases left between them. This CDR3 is CASSQASGVYNEQFF. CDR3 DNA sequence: TGTGCCAGCAGCCAAGCTTCGGGGGTCTACAATGAGCAGTTCTTC.

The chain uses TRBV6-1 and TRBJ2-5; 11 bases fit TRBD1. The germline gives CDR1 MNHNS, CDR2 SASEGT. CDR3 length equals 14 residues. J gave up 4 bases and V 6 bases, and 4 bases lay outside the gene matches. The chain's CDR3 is CASREDRGRETQYF. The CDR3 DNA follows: TGTGCCAGCAGGGAGGACAGGGGGCGAGAGACCCAGTACTTC.

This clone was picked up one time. The CDR3 sequence is CASSGSGLAGVQEQFF. The CDR3 DNA is TGTGCCAGCAGTGGTAGTGGACTAGCGGGAGTACAAGAGCAGTTCTTC. The chain uses TRBV2 and TRBJ2-1; 13 bases agree with TRBD2. The CDR3 length is 16 residues. V dropped 4 bases and J dropped 10; count of bases not matched to a gene: 10. Germline lookup yields CDR1 SNHLY and CDR2 FYNNEI.

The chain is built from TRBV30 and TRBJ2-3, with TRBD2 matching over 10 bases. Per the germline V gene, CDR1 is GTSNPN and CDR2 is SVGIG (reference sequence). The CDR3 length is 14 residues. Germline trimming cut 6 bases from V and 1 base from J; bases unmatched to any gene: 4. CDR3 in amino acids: CACILAGGTDTQYF. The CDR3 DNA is TGTGCCTGCATCCTAGCGGGGGGCACAGATACGCAGTATTTT.

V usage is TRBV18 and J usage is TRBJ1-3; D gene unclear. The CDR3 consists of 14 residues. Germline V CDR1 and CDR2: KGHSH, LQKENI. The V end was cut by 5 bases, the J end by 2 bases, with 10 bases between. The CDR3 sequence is CASSERGTGNTIYF. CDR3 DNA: TGTGCCAGCTCAGAACGGGGAACTGGAAACACCATATATTTT.